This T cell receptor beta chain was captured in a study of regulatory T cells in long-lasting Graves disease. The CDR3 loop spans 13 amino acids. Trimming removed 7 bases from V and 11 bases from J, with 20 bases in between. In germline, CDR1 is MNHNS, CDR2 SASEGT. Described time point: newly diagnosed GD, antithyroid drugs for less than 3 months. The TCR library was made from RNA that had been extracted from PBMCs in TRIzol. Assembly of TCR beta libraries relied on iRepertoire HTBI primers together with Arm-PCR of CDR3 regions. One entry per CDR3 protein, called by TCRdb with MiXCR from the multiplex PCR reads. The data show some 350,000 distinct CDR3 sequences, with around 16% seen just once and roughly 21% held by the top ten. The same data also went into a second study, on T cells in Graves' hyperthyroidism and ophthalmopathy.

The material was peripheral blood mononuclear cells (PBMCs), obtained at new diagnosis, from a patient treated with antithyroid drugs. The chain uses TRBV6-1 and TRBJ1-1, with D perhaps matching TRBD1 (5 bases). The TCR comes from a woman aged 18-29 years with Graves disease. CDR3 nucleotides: TGTGCCAGCAAGCCTGGGGCGGCGGTCCCGGCTTTCTTT. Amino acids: CASKPGAAVPAFF.